Listed below are T cell receptor beta chains from one sample, sequenced in a study of blood T cell repertoires in COVID-19. TCRdb's copy holds only in-frame clones and misses some; the assay was immunoSEQ multiplex PCR. The data show about 130,000 clones, with about 92% seen just once and roughly 4.5% held by the top ten. Sequenced: peripheral blood. The origin of the receptors is a man aged 60 to 69 with COVID-19, enrolled during active disease. Both conserved end residues are part of each CDR3. The D gene is left open where the match is weak. A row's size may be missing; if present it is once, few, many or a size class.

v_gene	abundance	d_gene	len	j_gene	CDR3nt	CDR3aa
TRBV7-9	once	TRBD1	14	TRBJ2-3	TGTGCCAGCAGCCCGCGGACAGGGCCGGATACGCAGTATTTT	CASSPRTGPDTQYF
TRBV6-1	few	TRBD1	15	TRBJ1-1	TGTGCCAGCAGTGAAGAGTGGGACGGACAGGGTCTAGCTTTCTTT	CASSEEWDGQGLAFF
TRBV11-2	-	-	15	TRBJ1-3	TGTGCCAGCAGCCGGACGGGAGATTCTGGAAACACCATATATTTT	CASSRTGDSGNTIYF
TRBV6-1	-	TRBD1	16	TRBJ2-7	TGTGCCAGCAGTGGGCTATTGGACAGGGAGAACTACGAGCAGTACTTC	CASSGLLDRENYEQYF
TRBV4-3	-	-	16	TRBJ1-2	TGCGCCAGCAGCCAAGGGTTAGGGGGGGGAGACTATGGCTACACCTTC	CASSQGLGGGDYGYTF
TRBV3-1/TRBV3-2	-	-	13	TRBJ1-1	TGTGCCAGCAGCCAAGAGGTGGAGACTGAAGCTTTCTTT	CASSQEVETEAFF
TRBV24-1	-	-	12	TRBJ1-5	TGTGCCACCAGTAGGGGTAATCAGCCCCAGCATTTT	CATSRGNQPQHF
TRBV2	-	TRBD2	14	TRBJ2-7	TGTGCCAGCAAACCCCGGACTAGCGAGTACGAGCAGTACTTC	CASKPRTSEYEQYF
TRBV18	-	-	14	TRBJ2-3	TGTGCCAGCTCACCACCGCTAGCGTCAGATACGCAGTATTTT	CASSPPLASDTQYF
TRBV10-1	-	TRBD1	15	TRBJ2-7	TGCGCCAGCAGTGAGCCCGGGACAGGTTCCTACGAGCAGTACTTC	CASSEPGTGSYEQYF
TRBV9	few	-	15	TRBJ1-4	TGTGCCAGCAGCCGGGACTCCCGCACTAATGAAAAACTGTTTTTT	CASSRDSRTNEKLFF
TRBV10-3	-	TRBD1	18	TRBJ1-5	TGTGCCATCAGTGACGGAAGTGGGGGACAGATAATCAATCAGCCCCAGCATTTT	CAISDGSGGQIINQPQHF
TRBV7-2	-	-	15	TRBJ1-4	TGTGCCAGCAGCCCCCGGACCGGCTCGAAGGAGGAACTGTTTTTT	CASSPRTGSKEELFF
TRBV28	-	-	14	TRBJ1-5	TGTGCCAGCAGTTTATCGGAGGGGAATCAGCCCCAGCATTTT	CASSLSEGNQPQHF
TRBV3-1/TRBV3-2	few	-	17	TRBJ1-3	TGTGCCAGCAGCCAAGAATCAGGCACAGAGGGCGGAAACACCATATATTTT	CASSQESGTEGGNTIYF
TRBV11-3	-	-	15	TRBJ1-6	TGTGCCAGCAGCTTAGGGACTGCTGATAATTCACCCCTCCACTTT	CASSLGTADNSPLHF
TRBV19	-	-	16	TRBJ2-3	TGTGCCACCGTTAGAGGTACGGGAGAAGGCACAGATACGCAGTATTTT	CATVRGTGEGTDTQYF
TRBV19	-	-	14	TRBJ1-4	TGTGCCAGTAGGGCAGGGGCAACTAATGAAAAACTGTTTTTT	CASRAGATNEKLFF